Presented here are 19 T cell receptor beta chains from one specimen sequenced in a study of post-analysis software for immune sequencing data. Study observations and caveats: Controls showed lower frequencies than patients for four to six TRBV segments, and TRBV5-6, TRBV5-1 and TRBV20-1 were among these.

TCR beta cDNA libraries included unique molecular identifiers. TCRdb redid the calling of the PCR reads with MiXCR, one entry per CDR3 protein. Among fewer than 850,000 distinct CDR3 sequences listed, roughly 27% were seen once. Antigens of these TCRs are unknown. Sequences were obtained from blood. These receptor sequences come from a girl aged 5-17 years with multiple sclerosis.

This clonotype turned up a few times. Sequence at one end of the junction differs from germline and may be a read error. The CDR3 DNA follows: TGTACCAGCAGCCGGACTAGCGGGTACAATGAGCAGTTCTTC. As protein: CTSSRTSGYNEQFF. The rearrangement links TRBV6-5 to TRBJ2-1, with 11 nucleotides matching TRBD2. Per the germline V gene, CDR1 is MNHEY and CDR2 is SVGAGI. The CDR3 length is 14 residues.

Ten or more counts support this clonotype. This sequence joins TRBV12-3 or TRBV12-4 and TRBJ1-2; 10 bases map to TRBD1. V was clipped by 3 bases and J by 6 bases; unmatched bases: 4. The CDR3 is 14 amino acids. The CDR3 coding sequence is TGTGCCAGCAGTTTCGGAGGACAGGGGGATGGCTACACCTTC. This codes for CASSFGGQGDGYTF.

As to this clonotype: The junction differs from germline at one of its ends, possibly a read error. The V and J genes are TRBV7-9 and TRBJ2-5, with D tentatively TRBD1 (6 bases). The CDR3 contains 18 residues. CDR1 is SEHNR and CDR2 is FQNEAQ in the germline V gene (reference sequence). The CDR3 spells CASTPGAATRRFQETRYF. Here the CDR3 DNA reads TGTGCCAGCACCCCAGGGGCAGCAACCCGACGCTTCCAAGAGACCCGGTACTTC. Supplemented by reference TRBV7-9 and TRBJ2-5, the full variable domain reads DTGVSQNPRHKITKRGQNVTFRCDPISEHNRLYWYRQTLGQGPEFLTYFQNEAQLEKSRLLSDRFSAERPKGSFSTLEIQRTEQGDSAMYLCASTPGAATRRFQETRYFGPGTRLLVL.

The rearrangement joins TRBV25-1 to TRBJ2-7; D tentatively fits TRBD1 or TRBD2 (5 bases each). V shed 7 bases and J shed 2 bases, with 9 bases lying between them. CDR3 length: 12 amino acids. CDR1 is MGHDK, CDR2 SYGVNS, per germline. CDR3 amino acids: CASTRDPYEQYF. CDR3 sequence (DNA): TGTGCCAGCACCCGGGACCCCTACGAGCAGTACTTC.

In this sample, this clonotype turned up a few times. The chain recombines TRBV6-6 with TRBJ2-5, with D possibly being TRBD1 or TRBD2 (5 bases each). The CDR3 length is 15 residues. Per germline, CDR1 MNHNY and CDR2 SVGAGI (reference sequence). Trimming cost V 0 bases and J 11 bases, with 19 bases left between them. The CDR3 sequence is CASSYSQGFSGEQYF. CDR3 coding DNA: TGTGCCAGCAGTTACTCTCAGGGCTTCTCCGGGGAGCAGTACTTC.

This clonotype was seen only a few times. The V gene is TRBV4-1, the J gene TRBJ2-2; D is uncertain. With 1 base removed from V and 7 bases from J, the gap between germline ends came to 4 bases. The CDR3 contains 12 residues. From germline, CDR1 is MGHRA and CDR2 YSYEKL. CDR3 region: CASSQAGGELFF. CDR3 DNA: TGCGCCAGCAGCCAAGCTGGCGGGGAGCTGTTTTTT.

V and J are TRBV11-2 and TRBJ2-3; D perhaps matches TRBD1 (5 bases). Germline V gene data show CDR1 as SGHAT and CDR2 as FQNNGV. V lost 5 bases, J lost 2 bases, and 14 bases lay in between. The CDR3 loop spans 15 amino acids. CDR3 in DNA: TGTGCCAGCAGCCTAAGGGCAGGGTTCACAGATACGCAGTATTTT. Its translation is CASSLRAGFTDTQYF.

This clonotype was observed a few times. CDR3 loop: CASIKGGLDEQYF. In DNA, the CDR3 is TGTGCCAGCATTAAGGGGGGTCTCGACGAGCAGTACTTC. The rearrangement links TRBV28 to TRBJ2-7, with D tentatively TRBD1 or TRBD2 (6 bases each). The germline V and J ends were trimmed by 7 bases and 5 bases, with 15 bases remaining between them. CDR3 length: 13 residues. Germline CDR1 and CDR2: MDHEN and SYDVKM.

This clonotype was counted between two and nine times. The V and J genes are TRBV2 and TRBJ2-4; D may be TRBD1 (5 bases). This CDR3 contains 15 residues. V lost 2 bases and J 1 base, leaving 9 bases between the germline ends. Germline V gene data show CDR1 as SNHLY and CDR2 as FYNNEI. CDR3 sequence: CASSEQGVAKNIQYF. The CDR3 nucleotides are TGTGCCAGCAGTGAACAGGGTGTGGCCAAAAACATTCAGTACTTC.

Remarks on this clonotype: Just one base apart from a much larger clone, this may be a read error. It is unclear where the CDR3 begins or ends on the DNA, so no DNA is shown, and the CDR3 is as TCRdb lists it. The chain carries TRBV29-1 and TRBJ2-6; the table calls TRBD1, which could not be checked here. The CDR3 totals 14 residues, both ends included. Per the germline V gene, CDR1 is SQVTM and CDR2 is ANQGSEA. The CDR3 loop is CSVVWGTGANVRTF.

The V call is TRBV5-6, the J call TRBJ2-1; 10 bases map to TRBD1. From germline, CDR1 is SGHDT and CDR2 YYEEEE. V was clipped by 4 bases and J by 3 bases; unmatched bases: 10. This CDR3 contains 17 residues. CDR3 sequence reads: CASSPPRDRGNYNEQFF. CDR3 bases: TGTGCCAGCAGCCCCCCTCGGGACAGGGGAAACTACAATGAGCAGTTCTTC.

Only a few counts were recorded for this clonotype. The rearrangement uses TRBV5-6 and TRBJ2-1; D not certain. Germline CDR1 SGHDT, CDR2 YYEEEE. V was shortened by 1 base and J by 9 bases, with 14 bases between the two germline ends. The CDR3 extends over 14 amino acids. CDR3 DNA sequence: TGTGCCAGCAGCTTGTTTCGAATGTGGGGTGAGCAGTTCTTC. The encoded protein is CASSLFRMWGEQFF.

This clonotype showed up just a few times. This chain uses TRBV7-2 with TRBJ1-2; D remains ambiguous. The germline V and J ends were trimmed by 5 bases and 8 bases, with 18 bases remaining between them. Germline CDR1 is SGHTA and CDR2 is FQGNSA. This CDR3 contains 14 residues. The CDR3 loop is CASSPGPLQKGYTF. CDR3 bases: TGTGCCAGCAGCCCAGGCCCGCTTCAAAAAGGCTACACCTTC. Supplemented by reference TRBV7-2 and TRBJ1-2, the full variable domain reads GAGVSQSPSNKVTEKGKDVELRCDPISGHTALYWYRQSLGQGLEFLIYFQGNSAPDKSGLPSDRFSAERTGGSVSTLTIQRTQQEDSAVYLCASSPGPLQKGYTFGSGTRLTVV.

The sample holds a few counts of this clonotype. The chain employs TRBV7-9 and TRBJ2-3, with TRBD1 matching over 8 bases. With V trimmed by 5 bases and J by 4 bases, 8 bases remained unmatched. The CDR3 loop spans 15 amino acids. Looked up from germline, CDR1 is SEHNR and CDR2 is FQNEAQ (reference sequence). CDR3 nucleotides: TGTGCCAGCAGCCCCCGGGACAGGACGGCAGATACGCAGTATTTT. This encodes CASSPRDRTADTQYF.

This chain connects TRBV20-1 to TRBJ1-1, with 7 nucleotides matching TRBD1. Looked up from germline, CDR1 is DFQATT and CDR2 is SNEGSKA (reference sequence). The CDR3 is 13 residues long. The junction had 4 bases not matched to a gene; V was cut back by 2 bases and J by 4 bases. DNA for the CDR3: TGCAGTGCTAGAAGCGACAGGGTCACTGAAGCTTTCTTT. It yields the protein CSARSDRVTEAFF.

This clonotype was detected many times. The chain links TRBV28 to TRBJ2-5; a possible D gene is TRBD1 (6 bases). V was shortened by 6 bases and J by 3 bases, with 14 bases between the two germline ends. CDR1 and CDR2 from the germline V gene are MDHEN and SYDVKM. The CDR3 sequence is 14 residues long. The CDR3 loop reads CASRGWTVEETQYF. The CDR3 nucleotides read TGTGCCAGCAGGGGATGGACAGTTGAAGAGACCCAGTACTTC.

Comment on this clonotype: A read error may account for a junction end that differs from germline. V usage is TRBV7-2 and J usage is TRBJ2-6; a weak D match, TRBD1 (5 bases). This CDR3 has 16 amino acids. The germline CDR1 and CDR2 sequences are SGHTA and FQGNSA. CDR3 amino acids: CASSLRAASGANVRTF. CDR3 sequence (DNA): TGTGCCAGCAGCTTAAGGGCTGCCTCTGGGGCCAACGTCCGGACTTTC.

The rearrangement links TRBV5-1 to TRBJ1-1; D is unclear. V gave up 3 bases and J gave up 9 bases, with 21 bases separating them. Germline-derived CDR1 and CDR2 are SGHRS and YFSETQ. CDR3 length equals 15 residues. The CDR3 bases are TGCGCCAGCAGCTCCCGTACGGGAAAGGGATTGAAAGCTTTCTTT. As protein: CASSSRTGKGLKAFF.

The chain couples TRBV3-1 to TRBJ2-2, with TRBD2 as a possible D gene (6 bases). This CDR3 is built from 15 residues. CDR1 LGHDT and CDR2 YNNKEL come from the germline V gene (reference sequence). Deletions cut 4 bases from V and 0 bases from J, with 9 bases between. CDR3 region: CASSPQRANTGELFF. The CDR3 coding sequence is TGTGCCAGCAGCCCGCAGCGGGCGAACACCGGGGAGCTGTTTTTT. The whole variable domain, filled in from reference TRBV3-1 and TRBJ2-2, reads DTAVSQTPKYLVTQMGNDKSIKCEQNLGHDTMYWYKQDSKKFLKIMFSYNNKELIINETVPNRFSPKSPDKAHLNLHINSLELGDSAVYFCASSPQRANTGELFFGEGSRLTVL.